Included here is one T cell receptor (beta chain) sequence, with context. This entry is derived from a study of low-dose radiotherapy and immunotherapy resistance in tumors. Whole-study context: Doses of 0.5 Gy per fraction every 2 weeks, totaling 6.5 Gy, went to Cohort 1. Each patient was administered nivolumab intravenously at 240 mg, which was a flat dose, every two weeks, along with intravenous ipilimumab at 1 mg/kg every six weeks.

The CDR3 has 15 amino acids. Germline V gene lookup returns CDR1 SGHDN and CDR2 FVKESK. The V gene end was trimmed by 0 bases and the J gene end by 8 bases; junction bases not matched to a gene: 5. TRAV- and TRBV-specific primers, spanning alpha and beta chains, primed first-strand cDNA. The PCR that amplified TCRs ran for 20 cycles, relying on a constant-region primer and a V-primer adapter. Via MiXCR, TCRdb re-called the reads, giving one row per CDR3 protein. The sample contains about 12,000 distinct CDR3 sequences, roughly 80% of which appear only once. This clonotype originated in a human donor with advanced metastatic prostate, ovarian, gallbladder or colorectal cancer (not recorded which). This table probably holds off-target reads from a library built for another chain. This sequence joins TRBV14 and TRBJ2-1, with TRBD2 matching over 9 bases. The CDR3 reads CASSQELAGWDEQFF. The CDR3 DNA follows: TGTGCCAGCAGCCAAGAACTAGCGGGTTGGGATGAGCAGTTCTTC.